Following are 14 T cell receptor beta chains from one sample sequenced in a study of blood T cell repertoires in COVID-19. Only in-frame clones appear in the TCRdb table, and some are missing; sequencing was by immunoSEQ multiplex PCR. The sample records 250,000 or so clones, around 83% being singletons. Sequenced: peripheral blood. The receptor set was obtained from a man at least 80 years old with acute or convalescent COVID-19.

The J gene is TRBJ1-6, the V gene TRBV7-8; D is ambiguous. With 4 bases removed from V and 8 bases from J, the gap between germline ends came to 12 bases. CDR3 length equals 14 residues. Germline values: CDR1 SGHVS, CDR2 FQNEAQ. Written as DNA, the CDR3 is TGTGCCAGCAGCTCCCCCCTCAGTCATTCACCCCTCCACTTT. It yields the protein CASSSPLSHSPLHF.

V is TRBV7-3 and J is TRBJ2-6; weak D call: TRBD2 (5 bases). Trimming took 0 bases from V and 0 from J, leaving 9 bases between them. There are 17 residues in the CDR3. Germline CDR1 reads SGHTA; CDR2 reads FQGTGA. DNA of the CDR3: TGTGCCAGCAGCTTAACTCCGGGAAACTCTGGGGCCAACGTCCTGACTTTC. Residues: CASSLTPGNSGANVLTF.

The chain combines TRBV3-1 (or the pseudogene TRBV3-2) with TRBJ1-2; 10 bases match TRBD1. The V and J ends lost 5 bases and 7 bases, in that order; junction bases with no gene match: 10. Germline V gene data show CDR1 as LGHDT and CDR2 as YNNKEL (reference sequence). The CDR3 has 15 amino acids. In DNA, the CDR3 is TGTGCCAGCAGCTCCCGAGGGGGGACAGGGGCTGGCTACACCTTC. Translated: CASSSRGGTGAGYTF.

CDR3 sequence: CASSESRTGEIANYGYTF. CDR3 DNA: TGCGCCAGCAGTGAGTCGAGGACAGGGGAGATAGCTAACTATGGCTACACCTTC. J is TRBJ1-2 and V is TRBV10-2, with TRBD1 identical over 9 bases. The CDR3 totals 18 residues. Germline V gives CDR1 WSHSY, CDR2 SAAADI. J lost 0 bases, V lost 0 bases, and 8 bases had no gene match.

This clone has a handful of counts. The chain links TRBV30 to TRBJ2-7; TRBD1 might be the D (7 bases). The CDR3 totals 13 residues. The germline V gene encodes CDR1 GTSNPN and CDR2 SVGIG (reference sequence). V shed 5 bases and J shed 4 bases, with 15 bases lying between them. The CDR3 DNA is TGTGCCTGGGCCCAGGGGGGCCCATACGAGCAGTACTTC. Translating gives CAWAQGGPYEQYF.

Only a few counts were recorded for this clone. The chain employs TRBV7-8 and TRBJ1-5; D unclear. The CDR3 runs to 17 residues. Trimming shortened V by 0 bases and J by 4 bases, and 16 bases separated the two germline ends. Germline V CDR1 and CDR2: SGHVS, FQNEAQ. The CDR3 nucleotides are TGTGCCAGCAGCTTAGCGAAAATCGAGTCGGGGAATCAGCCCCAGCATTTT. Encoded protein: CASSLAKIESGNQPQHF.

The CDR3 sequence: CASGRETQYF. CDR3 DNA sequence: TGTGCCAGCGGGCGAGAGACCCAGTACTTC. The chain links TRBV3-1 (or the pseudogene TRBV3-2) to TRBJ2-5; no definite D call. The V gene's germline CDR1 is LGHDT and CDR2 YNNKEL (reference sequence). The CDR3 consists of 10 residues. V lost 8 bases to trimming and J lost 4 bases, with 5 bases between them.

The gene calls are TRBV7-3 and TRBJ1-1; the match to TRBD1 covers 10 bases. V lost 5 bases and J lost 6; bases outside the gene matches: 3. The CDR3 has 13 residues. CDR1 is SGHTA and CDR2 is FQGTGA in the germline V gene. The CDR3 DNA follows: TGTGCCAGCAGCAAGGGACAGGGGTCTGAAGCTTTCTTT. It yields the protein CASSKGQGSEAFF.

The chain carries TRBV4-2 and TRBJ2-2, with D maybe TRBD1 (5 bases). The CDR3 is 16 amino acids. Germline CDR1 and CDR2: LGHNA and YNFKEQ. The ends were cut back, 0 bases at V and 4 bases at J, with 12 bases in the middle. CDR3 coding DNA: TGTGCCAGCAGCCAAGAAGCCAGGGTACTCACCGGGGAGCTGTTTTTT. Translation: CASSQEARVLTGELFF.

The sample holds one count of this clone. CDR3 nucleotide sequence: TGTGCCAGCTCACCCCCATCGACAGTTTATGAGCAGTTCTTC. Amino acids: CASSPPSTVYEQFF. The gene calls are TRBV18 and TRBJ2-1; D is perhaps TRBD1 (5 bases). V was clipped by 3 bases and J by 8 bases, with 14 bases between them. CDR1 is KGHSH, CDR2 LQKENI, per germline. There are 14 residues in the CDR3.

The chain combines TRBV4-1 with TRBJ1-1; perhaps TRBD1 as D (6 bases). Germline V gene data show CDR1 as MGHRA and CDR2 as YSYEKL. This CDR3 region has 16 residues. The ends were cut back, 4 bases at V and 4 bases at J, with 19 bases in the middle. CDR3 residues: CASSRDVQGVITEAFF. CDR3 nucleotide sequence: TGCGCCAGCAGCCGAGACGTACAGGGAGTAATCACTGAAGCTTTCTTT.

The V call is TRBV2, the J call TRBJ1-5, with TRBD1 matching 12 bases. Trimming took 4 bases from V and 2 from J; bases not matched to a gene: 6. The CDR3 extends over 17 amino acids. Germline CDR1 SNHLY, CDR2 FYNNEI. This chain's CDR3 is CASSGGDRGLRNQPQHF. In DNA form, the CDR3 reads TGTGCCAGCAGTGGCGGGGACAGGGGGCTTCGCAATCAGCCCCAGCATTTT. Looking up the rest from reference TRBV2 and TRBJ1-5 gives the full variable domain: EPEVTQTPSHQVTQMGQEVILRCVPISNHLYFYWYRQILGQKVEFLVSFYNNEISEKSEIFDDQFSVERPDGSNFTLKIRSTKLEDSAMYFCASSGGDRGLRNQPQHFGDGTRLSIL.

The V and J genes are TRBV3-1 (or the pseudogene TRBV3-2) and TRBJ2-5; TRBD2 is a possible D gene (6 bases). The CDR3 extends over 15 amino acids. V was shortened by 0 bases and J by 4 bases, with 12 bases between the two germline ends. The germline V gene has CDR1 LGHDT and CDR2 YNNKEL (reference sequence). The CDR3 loop is CASSQDPRRGETQYF. The DNA for the CDR3 is TGTGCCAGCAGCCAAGATCCTCGGAGGGGAGAGACCCAGTACTTC.

The gene calls are TRBV6-5 and TRBJ2-7, with D tentatively TRBD2 (6 bases). V was pared by 6 bases and J by 6 bases, with 9 bases between. From germline, CDR1 is MNHEY and CDR2 SVGAGI. The CDR3 runs 11 residues. The CDR3 DNA reads TGTGCCAGCAGGCGGGGTGCCGAGCAGTACTTC. Its translation: CASRRGAEQYF.